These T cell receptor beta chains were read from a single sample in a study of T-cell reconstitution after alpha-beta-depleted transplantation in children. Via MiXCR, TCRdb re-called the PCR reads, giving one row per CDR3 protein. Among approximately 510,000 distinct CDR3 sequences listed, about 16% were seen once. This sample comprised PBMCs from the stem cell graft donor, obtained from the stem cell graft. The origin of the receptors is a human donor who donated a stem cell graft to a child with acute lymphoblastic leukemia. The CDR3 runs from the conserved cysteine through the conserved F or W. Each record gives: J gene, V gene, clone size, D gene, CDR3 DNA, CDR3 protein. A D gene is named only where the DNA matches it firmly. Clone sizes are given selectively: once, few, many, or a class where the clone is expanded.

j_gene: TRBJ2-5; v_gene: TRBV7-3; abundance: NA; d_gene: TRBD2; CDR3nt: TGTGCCAGCAGCCCTCTGGGCCGGCTAGCGGCGCAAGAGACCCAGTACTTC; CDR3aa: CASSPLGRLAAQETQYF
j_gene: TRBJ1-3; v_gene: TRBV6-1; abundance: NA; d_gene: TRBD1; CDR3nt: TGTGCCAGCAGTCCCGGGACAGTTTTAAGAAACACCATATATTTT; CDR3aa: CASSPGTVLRNTIYF
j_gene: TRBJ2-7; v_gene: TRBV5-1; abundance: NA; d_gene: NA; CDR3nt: TGCGCCAGCAGCTTGGCCCTGGACCCAATGTCATTCTACGAGCAGTACTTC; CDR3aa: CASSLALDPMSFYEQYF
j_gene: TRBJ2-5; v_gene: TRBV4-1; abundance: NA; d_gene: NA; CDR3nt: TGCGCCAGCAGCCAAGTCCCAGTCCAAGAGACCCAGTACTTC; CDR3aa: CASSQVPVQETQYF
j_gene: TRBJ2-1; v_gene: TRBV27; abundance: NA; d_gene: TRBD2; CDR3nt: TGTGCCAGCAGTTTCGTGGGAGGGCCCCACAATGAGCAGTTCTTC; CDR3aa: CASSFVGGPHNEQFF
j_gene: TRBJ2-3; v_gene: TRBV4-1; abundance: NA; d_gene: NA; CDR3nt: TGCGCCAGCAGCCAAGGGGAGGTCACAGATACGCAGTATTTT; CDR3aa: CASSQGEVTDTQYF
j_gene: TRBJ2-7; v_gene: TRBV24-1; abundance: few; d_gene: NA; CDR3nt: TGTGCCACCAGTGAGCCGACAGGTTTCGAGCAGTACTTC; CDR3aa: CATSEPTGFEQYF
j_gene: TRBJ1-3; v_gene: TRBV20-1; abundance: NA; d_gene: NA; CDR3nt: TGCAGTGCTAGAGATTCCGGCCAGGGGTCTGGAAACACCATATATTTT; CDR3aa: CSARDSGQGSGNTIYF
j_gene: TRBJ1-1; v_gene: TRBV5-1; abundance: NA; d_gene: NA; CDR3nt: TGCGCCAGCAGCTTCGAGACAGGACTGAACACTGAAGCTTTCTTT; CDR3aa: CASSFETGLNTEAFF
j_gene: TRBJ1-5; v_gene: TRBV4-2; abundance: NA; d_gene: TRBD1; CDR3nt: TGTGCCAGCAGCCGCCTCCAGTGGACAGGACCTAATCAGCCCCAGCATTTT; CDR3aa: CASSRLQWTGPNQPQHF
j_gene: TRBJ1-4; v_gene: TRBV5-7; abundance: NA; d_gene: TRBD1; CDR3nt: TGTGCCAGCAGCTGGGGACAGGGCTATGAAAAACTGTTTTTT; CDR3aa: CASSWGQGYEKLFF
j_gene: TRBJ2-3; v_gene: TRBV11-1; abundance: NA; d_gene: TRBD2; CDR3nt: TGTGCCAGCAGCGAACTAGCGGGGGTAACAGATACGCAGTATTTT; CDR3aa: CASSELAGVTDTQYF
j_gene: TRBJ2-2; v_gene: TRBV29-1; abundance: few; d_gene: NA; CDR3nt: TGCAGCGTTGAAGTTGAAAGGGTCTCCGTGTTT; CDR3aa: CSVEVERVSVF
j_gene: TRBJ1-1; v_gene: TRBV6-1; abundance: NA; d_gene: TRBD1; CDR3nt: TGTGCCAGCAGCGCAGGGGGAATGAACACTGAAGCTTTCTTT; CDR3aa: CASSAGGMNTEAFF
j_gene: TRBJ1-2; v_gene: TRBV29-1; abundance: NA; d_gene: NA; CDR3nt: TGCAGCGTTGCAGTCCCCTATGGCTACACCTTC; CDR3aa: CSVAVPYGYTF
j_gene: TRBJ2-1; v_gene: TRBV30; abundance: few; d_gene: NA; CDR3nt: TGTGCCTGGGGGTCCGGGACATTCTCCTACAATGAGCAGTTCTTC; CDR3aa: CAWGSGTFSYNEQFF
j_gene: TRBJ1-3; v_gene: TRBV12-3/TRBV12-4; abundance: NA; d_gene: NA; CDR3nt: TGTGCCAGCAGTTTAGCACAAAACTCTGGAAACACCATATATTTT; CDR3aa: CASSLAQNSGNTIYF
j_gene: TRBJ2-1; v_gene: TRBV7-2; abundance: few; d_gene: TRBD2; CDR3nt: TGTGCCAGCAGTCTAGCGGGGTTCTGGAATGAGCAGTTCTTC; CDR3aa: CASSLAGFWNEQFF
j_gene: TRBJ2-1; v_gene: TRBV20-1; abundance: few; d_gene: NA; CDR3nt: TGCAGTGCTAGTGATTACAATGAGCAGTTCTTC; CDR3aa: CSASDYNEQFF
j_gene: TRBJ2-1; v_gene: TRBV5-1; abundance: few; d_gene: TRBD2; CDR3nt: TGCGCCAGCAGCGTGACTAGCAAAGAGGGCAATGAGCAGTTCTTC; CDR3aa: CASSVTSKEGNEQFF
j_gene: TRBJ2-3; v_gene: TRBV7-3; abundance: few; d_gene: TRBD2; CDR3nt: TGTGCCAGCAGCTTATTTGGGACTAGCGGAAACACAGATACGCAGTATTTT; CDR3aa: CASSLFGTSGNTDTQYF
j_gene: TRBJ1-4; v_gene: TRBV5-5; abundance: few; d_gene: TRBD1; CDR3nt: TGTGCCAGCAGCTTGGCCCCCGGGACAGGGGGTAGGGATGAAAAACTGTTTTTT; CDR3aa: CASSLAPGTGGRDEKLFF
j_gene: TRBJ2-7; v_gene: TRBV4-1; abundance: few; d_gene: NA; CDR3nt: TGCGCCAGCAGCCAAGCTTTAAATTACGAGCAGTACTTC; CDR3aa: CASSQALNYEQYF
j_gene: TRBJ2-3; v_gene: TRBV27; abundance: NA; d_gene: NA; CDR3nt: TGTGCCAGCAGTCCTGGGTCCAGGGGTTACACAGATACGCAGTATTTT; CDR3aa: CASSPGSRGYTDTQYF
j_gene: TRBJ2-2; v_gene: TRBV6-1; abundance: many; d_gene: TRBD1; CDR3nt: TGTGCCAGCAGTGAAGAGACAGGGACGGTCGGGGAGCTGTTTTTT; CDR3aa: CASSEETGTVGELFF
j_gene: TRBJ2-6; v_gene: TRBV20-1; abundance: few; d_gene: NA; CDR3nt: TGCAGTGCTAGAGATCTGGGGGGACAGTCCCACTCTGGGGCCAACGTCCTGACTTTC; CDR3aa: CSARDLGGQSHSGANVLTF
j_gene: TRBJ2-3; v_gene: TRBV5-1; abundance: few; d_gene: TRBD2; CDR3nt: TGCGCCAGCAGACCCGGGAGGGCGAACACAGATACGCAGTATTTT; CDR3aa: CASRPGRANTDTQYF
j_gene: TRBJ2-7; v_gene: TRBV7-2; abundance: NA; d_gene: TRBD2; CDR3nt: TGTGCCAGCAGCTTACGGACTAGCGGGAATTACGAGCAGTACTTC; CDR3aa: CASSLRTSGNYEQYF
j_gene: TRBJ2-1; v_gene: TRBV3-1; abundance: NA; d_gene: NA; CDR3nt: TGTGCCAGCAGCCAACCTCAGGCTTACAATGAGCAGTTCTTC; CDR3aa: CASSQPQAYNEQFF
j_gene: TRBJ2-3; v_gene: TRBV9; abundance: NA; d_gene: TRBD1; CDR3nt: TGTGCCAGCAGCGTAGGCGGGACAGGGGTGGATACGCAGTATTTT; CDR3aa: CASSVGGTGVDTQYF
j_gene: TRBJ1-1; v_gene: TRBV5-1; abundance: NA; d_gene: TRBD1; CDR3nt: TGCGCCAGCAGCTTGCGACAGGGGCAGGGACCAAGGTTGGCTTTCTTT; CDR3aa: CASSLRQGQGPRLAFF
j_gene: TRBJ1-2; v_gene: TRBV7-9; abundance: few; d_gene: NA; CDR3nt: TGTGCCAGCAGCTTAGGTGGACCCTGGGCTGGCTACACCTTC; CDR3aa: CASSLGGPWAGYTF
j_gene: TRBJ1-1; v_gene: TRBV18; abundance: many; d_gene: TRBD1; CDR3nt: TGTGCCAGCTCACCACGCGAGGGGGCGACCACTGAAGCTTTCTTT; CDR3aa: CASSPREGATTEAFF
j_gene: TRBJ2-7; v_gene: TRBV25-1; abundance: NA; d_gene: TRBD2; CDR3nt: TGTGCCAGCAGCGAGGCTCGGACTAGCGCGCGCTACGAGCAGTACTTC; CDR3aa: CASSEARTSARYEQYF
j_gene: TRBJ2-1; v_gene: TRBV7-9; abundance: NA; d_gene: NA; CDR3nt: TGTGCCAGCAGCTTAGGCGGCAGAAAGACTGACAATGAGCAGTTCTTC; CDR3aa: CASSLGGRKTDNEQFF
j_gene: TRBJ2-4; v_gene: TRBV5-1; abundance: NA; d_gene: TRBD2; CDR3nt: TGCGCCAGCAGCCCGGCGGGGGGCGGATACAAAAACATTCAGTACTTC; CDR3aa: CASSPAGGGYKNIQYF
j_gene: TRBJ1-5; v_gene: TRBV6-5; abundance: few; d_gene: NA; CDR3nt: TGTGCCAGCAGATTAGGGTCGGCTCAGCCCCAGCATTTT; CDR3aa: CASRLGSAQPQHF
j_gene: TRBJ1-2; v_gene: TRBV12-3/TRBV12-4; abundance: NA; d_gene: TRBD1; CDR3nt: TGTGCCAGCAGTAATCGGGACAGGGATAACTATGGCTACACCTTC; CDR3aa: CASSNRDRDNYGYTF
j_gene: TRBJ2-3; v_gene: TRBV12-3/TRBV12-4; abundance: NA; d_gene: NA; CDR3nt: TGTGCCAGCAGTTTTATGGTAGCGGGCACAGATACGCAGTATTTT; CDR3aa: CASSFMVAGTDTQYF
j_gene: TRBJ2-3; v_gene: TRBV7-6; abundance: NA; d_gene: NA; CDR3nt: TGTGCCAGCAGCCCAAACTTCCAGGGAGATACGCAGTATTTT; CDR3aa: CASSPNFQGDTQYF
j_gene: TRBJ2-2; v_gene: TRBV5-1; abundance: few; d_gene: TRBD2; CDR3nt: TGCGCCAGCAGCTTGCACCGGGAGGGCACCGGGGAGCTGTTTTTT; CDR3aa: CASSLHREGTGELFF
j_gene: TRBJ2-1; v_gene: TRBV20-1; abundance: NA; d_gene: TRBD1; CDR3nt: TGCAGTGCCAAGGACAGGGGGTCGTACAATGAGCAGTTCTTC; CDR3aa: CSAKDRGSYNEQFF
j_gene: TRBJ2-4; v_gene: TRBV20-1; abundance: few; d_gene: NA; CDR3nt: TGCAGTGCTAGAACGGGCCTTTCCGTGGCGGCCAAAAACATTCAGTACTTC; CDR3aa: CSARTGLSVAAKNIQYF
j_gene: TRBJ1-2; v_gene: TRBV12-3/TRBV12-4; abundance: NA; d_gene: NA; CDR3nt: TGTGCCAGCAGCCCCCGGGGGGTTCTGGGCTACACCTTC; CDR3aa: CASSPRGVLGYTF
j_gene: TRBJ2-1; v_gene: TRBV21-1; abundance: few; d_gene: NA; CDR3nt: TGTGCCAGGGAGTCGCCGTTATCCTACAATGAGCAGTTCTTC; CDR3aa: CARESPLSYNEQFF
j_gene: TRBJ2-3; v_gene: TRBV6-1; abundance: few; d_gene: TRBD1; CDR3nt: TGTGCCGCCTGGGACAGACACAGGGATACGCAGTATTTT; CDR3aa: CAAWDRHRDTQYF
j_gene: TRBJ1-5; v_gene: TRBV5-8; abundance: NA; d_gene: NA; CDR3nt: TGTGCCAGCAGCGGACAGCTTGGCAATCAGCCCCAGCATTTT; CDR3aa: CASSGQLGNQPQHF
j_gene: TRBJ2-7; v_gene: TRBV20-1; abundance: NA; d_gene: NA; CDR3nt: TGCAGTGCTAGAGATGCTGGCTTCACCACGATAACCTACGAGCAGTACTTC; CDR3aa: CSARDAGFTTITYEQYF
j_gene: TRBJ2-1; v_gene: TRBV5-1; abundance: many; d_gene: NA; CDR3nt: TGCGCCAGCAGCTTGGTCGGTTCGGGGGGCTATGAGCAGTTCTTC; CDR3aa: CASSLVGSGGYEQFF
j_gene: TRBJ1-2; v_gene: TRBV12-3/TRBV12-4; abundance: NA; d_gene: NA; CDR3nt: TGTGCCAGCCTCGAGTACGGCTCGAGGGTCGCGGATGGCTACACCTTC; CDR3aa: CASLEYGSRVADGYTF
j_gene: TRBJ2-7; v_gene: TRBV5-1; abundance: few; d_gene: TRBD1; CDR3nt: TGCGCCAGCAGCTGGACAGGGGCAACCTACGAGCAGTACTTC; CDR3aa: CASSWTGATYEQYF
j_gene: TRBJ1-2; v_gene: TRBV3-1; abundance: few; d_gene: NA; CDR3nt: TGTGCCAGCAGCCAGTGGGACACCATCTATGGCTACACCTTC; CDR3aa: CASSQWDTIYGYTF
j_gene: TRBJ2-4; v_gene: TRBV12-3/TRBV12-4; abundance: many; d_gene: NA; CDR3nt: TGTGCCAGCAGTCTCCTGGACATTCAGTACTTC; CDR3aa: CASSLLDIQYF
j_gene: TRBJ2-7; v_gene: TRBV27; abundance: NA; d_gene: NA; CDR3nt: TGTGCCAGCAGTAGAAGGACGGACTACGAGCAGTACTTC; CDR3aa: CASSRRTDYEQYF
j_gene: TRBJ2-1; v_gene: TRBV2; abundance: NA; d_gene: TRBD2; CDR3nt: TGTGCCAGCCTCCTCGTGGGACTAGCGGGAGTGAGCCGGATGAATGAGCAGTTCTTC; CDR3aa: CASLLVGLAGVSRMNEQFF